The 22 T cell receptor beta chains presented below share a single source sample, sequenced in a study of CD8+ T cells in alopecia areata. cDNA serving as the sequencing template came from extracted, reverse transcribed RNA. Profiled with immunoSEQ multiplex PCR; TCRdb holds only in-frame clones, not every one. The top ten hold 15% to 20% of the sample, which has some 150,000 clones, less than 65% seen once. The input for sequencing was CD8+ T cells sorted from blood, taken at week 0. Every receptor here comes from a human donor with alopecia areata.

This chain connects TRBV29-1 to TRBJ2-1, with D uncertain. CDR1 is SQVTM, CDR2 ANQGSEA, per germline. Trimming stripped 6 bases from V and 9 bases from J, with 18 bases between. The length of the CDR3 is 13 residues. This CDR3 is CSVLPEGLVEQFF. As DNA, the CDR3 is TGCAGCGTCCTACCCGAAGGTTTGGTTGAGCAGTTCTTC.

This chain uses TRBV7-7 with TRBJ2-1; the D is unclear. CDR1 is SSHAT and CDR2 is FNYEAQ in the germline V gene (reference sequence). CDR3 length: 13 amino acids. The V end was cut by 1 base, the J end by 15 bases, with 16 bases between. The CDR3 reads CASSLGFGEATFF. The CDR3 DNA sequence: TGTGCCAGCAGCTTAGGGTTCGGTGAAGCTACGTTCTTC.

The V gene is TRBV4-1, the J gene TRBJ1-1; 11 nucleotides align to TRBD1. V gave up 2 bases and J gave up 4 bases; unmatched junction bases: 9. Germline V gives CDR1 MGHRA, CDR2 YSYEKL. The CDR3 runs to 17 residues. CDR3 sequence reads: CASSQREDRGPLTEAFF. Written as DNA, the CDR3 is TGCGCCAGCAGCCAAAGGGAGGACAGGGGGCCTCTCACTGAAGCTTTCTTT.

The sample holds a few counts of this clone. The chain combines TRBV6-5 with TRBJ1-2; weak D call: TRBD1 (5 bases). The germline gives CDR1 MNHEY, CDR2 SVGAGI. The germline V and J ends were trimmed by 0 bases and 1 base, with 12 bases remaining between them. The CDR3 consists of 16 residues. CDR3 DNA: TGTGCCAGCAGTTACTCAGCGGGGGAGGTTAACTATGGCTACACCTTC. Its protein is CASSYSAGEVNYGYTF.

The rearrangement links TRBV30 to TRBJ1-2; perhaps TRBD1 as D (5 bases). The CDR3 length is 13 residues. V lost 0 bases, J lost 4 bases, and 9 bases lay in between. CDR1 is GTSNPN, CDR2 SVGIG, per germline (reference sequence). The CDR3, as DNA: TGTGCCTGGAGTGTTGGGGACGGCTATGGCTACACCTTC. Translating it yields CAWSVGDGYGYTF.

This sequence joins TRBV11-2 and TRBJ1-5; D is possibly TRBD1 (5 bases). There are 15 residues in the CDR3. V lost 3 bases to trimming and J lost 3 bases, with 12 bases between them. From germline, CDR1 is SGHAT and CDR2 FQNNGV. CDR3 in amino acids: CASSFGRGPNQPQHF. The CDR3 bases are TGTGCCAGCAGCTTCGGCCGGGGCCCCAATCAGCCCCAGCATTTT.

V and J are TRBV11-2 and TRBJ2-3; 8 positions agree with TRBD2. V dropped 3 bases and J dropped 2; count of bases not matched to a gene: 13. The CDR3 extends over 18 amino acids. The germline gives CDR1 SGHAT, CDR2 FQNNGV. This chain's CDR3 is CASSFPRLDGGATDTQYF. Here the CDR3 DNA reads TGTGCCAGCAGCTTCCCAAGACTGGACGGGGGGGCCACAGATACGCAGTATTTT.

This clone has just one count. The chain uses TRBV6-5 and TRBJ1-5, with D tentatively TRBD1 (6 bases). Trimming stripped 5 bases from V and 4 bases from J, with 9 bases between. The germline CDR1 and CDR2 sequences are MNHEY and SVGAGI. There are 13 residues in the CDR3. In DNA form, the CDR3 reads TGTGCCAGCAGTGGACAGCCGAATCAGCCCCAGCATTTT. It yields the protein CASSGQPNQPQHF.

The chain is built from TRBV30 and TRBJ2-7; D gene ambiguous. Trimming took off 5 bases at V and 1 base at J, with 9 bases between the two ends. In germline, CDR1 is GTSNPN, CDR2 SVGIG (reference sequence). This CDR3 has 12 residues. CDR3 amino acids: CAWGERSYEQYF. The CDR3 region has the DNA TGTGCCTGGGGTGAAAGGTCCTACGAGCAGTACTTC.

The chain combines TRBV13 with TRBJ2-5, with D maybe TRBD2 (6 bases). Germline assignment: CDR1 PRHDT and CDR2 FYEKMQ (reference sequence). The CDR3 contains 14 residues. The ends were cut back, 5 bases at V and 2 bases at J, with 12 bases in the middle. CDR3 nucleotides: TGTGCCAGCAGCCTCGGGGGAGAACAAGAGACCCAGTACTTC. Amino acids: CASSLGGEQETQYF.

The genes are TRBV15 and TRBJ2-5; D may be TRBD1 (6 bases). The CDR3 extends over 16 amino acids. Trimming stripped 1 base from V and 3 bases from J, with 15 bases between. Germline V lookup: CDR1 LNHNV, CDR2 YYDKDF (reference sequence). The CDR3 sequence is CATSRADQDSKETQYF. The CDR3, as DNA: TGTGCCACCAGCAGAGCCGACCAGGACAGTAAAGAGACCCAGTACTTC.

The chain uses TRBV4-3 and TRBJ1-1; no clear D. The CDR3 sequence is 15 residues long. Germline V lookup: CDR1 LGHNA, CDR2 YSLEER. V was pared by 1 base and J by 0 bases, with 9 bases between. CDR3 DNA: TGCGCCAGCAGCCAAGGCAGGTTAATGAACACTGAAGCTTTCTTT. This codes for CASSQGRLMNTEAFF.

This sequence joins TRBV19 and TRBJ2-3; 8 bases match TRBD2. The CDR3 is 15 amino acids. J lost 6 bases, V lost 5 bases, and 10 bases had no gene match. Germline V gene sequence: CDR1 LNHDA, CDR2 SQIVND (reference sequence). CDR3 in DNA: TGTGCCAGTAGTTCAGCGGGGGACTCGATGGATACGCAGTATTTT. Residues: CASSSAGDSMDTQYF.

This sequence joins TRBV9 and TRBJ2-5; D is undetermined. The ends were cut back, 3 bases at V and 5 bases at J, with 8 bases in the middle. The CDR3 length is 12 residues. Germline V gene sequence: CDR1 SGDLS, CDR2 YYNGEE. The CDR3 nucleotides are TGTGCCAGCAGCGCTCATGGGGAGACCCAGTACTTC. Its protein product is CASSAHGETQYF.

The chain couples TRBV9 to TRBJ1-1, with D unresolved. Germline values: CDR1 SGDLS, CDR2 YYNGEE. Deletions cut 3 bases from V and 1 base from J, with 13 bases between. The CDR3 contains 15 residues. The CDR3 protein is CASSASRSSNTEAFF. The CDR3, as DNA: TGTGCCAGCAGCGCGAGCAGATCTTCGAACACTGAAGCTTTCTTT.

This clone was counted between two and nine times. This chain joins TRBV6-6 and TRBJ2-5; TRBD1 aligns across 8 bases. The CDR3 length is 14 residues. Germline CDR1 MNHNY, CDR2 SVGAGI (reference sequence). V lost 7 bases to trimming and J lost 5 bases; unmatched junction nucleotides: 9. The CDR3 here is CASTTRDRGETQYF. The CDR3 region has the DNA TGTGCCAGCACTACTCGAGACAGGGGCGAGACCCAGTACTTC.

The gene calls are TRBV28 and TRBJ1-6; D gene unclear. The ends were cut back, 8 bases at V and 1 base at J, with 12 bases in the middle. In germline, CDR1 is MDHEN, CDR2 SYDVKM. The CDR3 consists of 15 residues. The CDR3 spells CASSDGGSYNSPLHF. Here the CDR3 DNA reads TGTGCCAGCTCCGACGGAGGTTCCTATAATTCACCCCTCCACTTT.

The chain employs TRBV30 and TRBJ2-1, with D maybe TRBD2 (7 bases). Germline lookup yields CDR1 GTSNPN and CDR2 SVGIG (reference sequence). Trimming shortened V by 5 bases and J by 6 bases, and 20 bases separated the two germline ends. This CDR3 region has 15 residues. This chain's CDR3 is CAWDQGGGLGNEQFF. The DNA for the CDR3 is TGTGCCTGGGACCAAGGGGGGGGTCTCGGCAATGAGCAGTTCTTC. Full variable domain (remainder filled in from reference TRBV30 and TRBJ2-1): SQTIHQWPATLVQPVGSPLSLECTVEGTSNPNLYWYRQAAGRGLQLLFYSVGIGQISSEVPQNLSASRPQDRQFILSSKKLLLSDSGFYLCAWDQGGGLGNEQFFGPGTRLTVL.

The genes are TRBV10-3 and TRBJ2-7; D ambiguous. The CDR3 totals 12 residues. The ends were cut back, 6 bases at V and 5 bases at J, with 11 bases in the middle. Germline CDR1 reads ENHRY; CDR2 reads SYGVKD. The CDR3 loop is CAIREGRDEQYF. As DNA, the CDR3 is TGTGCCATCAGGGAAGGCCGAGACGAGCAGTACTTC.

The chain employs TRBV5-6 and TRBJ1-4, with 7 bases that match TRBD1. This CDR3 is 15 amino acids long. The junction had 9 bases not matched to a gene; V was cut back by 4 bases and J by 6 bases. The germline CDR1 and CDR2 sequences are SGHDT and YYEEEE. The CDR3 region has the DNA TGTGCCAGCAGCCAACAGGGGAGCAGGGATGAAAAACTGTTTTTT. Amino acid sequence: CASSQQGSRDEKLFF.

The rearrangement uses TRBV11-2 and TRBJ2-3; D might be TRBD1 or TRBD2, each matching 6 bases. The CDR3 contains 14 residues. CDR1 and CDR2 (germline): SGHAT, FQNNGV. V was trimmed by 1 base and J by 5 bases, leaving 10 bases between them. CDR3 sequence: CASSLAGGEDTQYF. CDR3 coding DNA: TGTGCCAGCAGCTTAGCCGGGGGCGAAGATACGCAGTATTTT.

The chain is built from TRBV15 and TRBJ1-2; D unresolved. The CDR3 runs 14 residues. The germline CDR1 and CDR2 sequences are LNHNV and YYDKDF (reference sequence). Trimming removed 2 bases at V and 3 bases at J, with 10 bases between. The CDR3 nucleotides are TGTGCCACCAGCAGACTCCCAACGGACTATGGCTACACCTTC. Amino acids: CATSRLPTDYGYTF.